Reported below is one TCR beta chain. Its antigen is undetermined. This sample is part of a study of T cell responses to AZD1222 COVID-19 vaccine. Study-level points and caveats: Increased Spike-specific TCR breadth and depth were observed after two AZD1222 doses. Only six individuals given AZD1222 were seropositive at baseline. No day 14 peak samples; only post-peak repertoires were characterized.

Repertoires were generated with immunoSEQ multiplex PCR, while TCRdb's copy carries only in-frame clones and drops some. The sample lists over 150,000 clones, roughly 90% occurring once. The germline V gene has CDR1 SGHNT and CDR2 YYREEE (reference sequence). The CDR3 is made up of 14 amino acids. The trim removed 4 bases at V and 0 bases at J, leaving 3 bases unmatched. The receptor's source is an adult in good health. This material consisted of peripheral blood, taken on day 0 of AZD1222 vaccination. The chain employs TRBV5-4 and TRBJ2-7; 8 bases align to TRBD2. CDR3 loop: CASSPRGGSYEQYF. The CDR3 DNA sequence: TGTGCCAGCAGCCCCCGGGGGGGCTCCTACGAGCAGTACTTC.